Given below is one TCR beta chain in context. What it binds is not known. TCRdb keeps only in-frame clones here, not all; method: immunoSEQ multiplex PCR. This sample has over 350,000 clones, with 88% found just once. This sample was taken from a study of Ad26.COV2.S vaccination and SARS-CoV-2 variants. Study overall: Administration of Ad26.COV2.S was intramuscular, either once or twice 56 days apart.

Study-wide results and limits: Among vaccine recipients, spike-specific TCR breadth exceeded that of placebo recipients. Assessments of TCR breadth and depth may have underestimated the total T cell responses.

Treatment described: around 19 received Ad26.COV2.S at low or high dose, single or two shots; several received placebo; per-sample allocation not given. The samples were gathered on day 63 after the first injection of vaccine or placebo. V was shortened by 4 bases and J by 6 bases, with 8 bases between the two germline ends. Germline CDR1 is SGHTS and CDR2 is YDEGEE. CDR3 size: 12 residues. This sequence joins TRBV5-8 and TRBJ2-1; D is perhaps TRBD2 (6 bases). The TCR originated in a person aged 18-60 years who received the Ad26.COV2.S COVID-19 vaccine or a placebo. The sequenced sample was peripheral blood, obtained in a trial of Ad26.COV2.S vaccine versus placebo. CDR3 DNA sequence: TGTGCCAGCAGCCGGAGGGTCAATGAGCAGTTCTTC. Translation: CASSRRVNEQFF.